What follows describes a single TCR beta chain. The antigen is unknown. With 60 Vbeta and 13 Jbeta primers, the PCR was carried out. Produced via immunoSEQ multiplex PCR; TCRdb's table is partial and in-frame only. The sample lists about 150,000 clones, more than 80% occurring once. These data are taken from a study of cytomegalovirus exposure and HLA in healthy donors. Overall study results and limits: Follow-up analysis seemed to connect common viral pathogens with several of the most significant clusters identified. For most TCR sequences rarity was the rule, although some public TCRs occurred in many donors. TCR beta sequences reportedly predicted most subjects' HLA-A and HLA-B alleles accurately.

The germline V and J ends were trimmed by 1 base and 2 bases, with 5 bases remaining between them. The CDR3 spans 14 residues. In germline, CDR1 is SNHLY, CDR2 FYNNEI. This rearrangement joins TRBV2 to TRBJ2-2, with D unresolved. The sequence was collected from a woman aged 40-49 years in good health and CMV-seropositive. Specimen: PBMCs. The CDR3 sequence is CASSEGANTGELFF. Here the CDR3 DNA reads TGTGCCAGCAGTGAAGGGGCAAACACCGGGGAGCTGTTTTTT.